This TCR beta chain comes out of a study of blood T cells in healthy people across ages. Study findings and constraints: When set beside aged donors, long-lived donors presented more naive CD4+ cells and higher diversity.

The CDR3 totals 12 residues. V was trimmed by 5 bases and J by 1 base, leaving 8 bases between them. Germline V gene sequence: CDR1 DFQATT, CDR2 SNEGSKA (reference sequence). Of note for this clonotype: Its target is unknown.

PCR was performed a second time for 7 to 11 cycles using a sample-barcoded 5' primer and a J-beta primer mix. Every single cDNA molecule received a tag from a template-switch adaptor with 12 random nucleotides. MiXCR, run by TCRdb on the 5' RACE reads, gives a single entry per CDR3 protein. The sample lists some 1,500,000 distinct CDR3 sequences, less than 45% occurring once. This receptor was taken from a woman aged 18 to 35 in good health. This chain joins TRBV20-1 and TRBJ2-5; no clear D gene. The source material was blood. DNA of the CDR3: TGCAGTGCTCCATCTGGCCAAGAGACCCAGTACTTC. As protein: CSAPSGQETQYF.